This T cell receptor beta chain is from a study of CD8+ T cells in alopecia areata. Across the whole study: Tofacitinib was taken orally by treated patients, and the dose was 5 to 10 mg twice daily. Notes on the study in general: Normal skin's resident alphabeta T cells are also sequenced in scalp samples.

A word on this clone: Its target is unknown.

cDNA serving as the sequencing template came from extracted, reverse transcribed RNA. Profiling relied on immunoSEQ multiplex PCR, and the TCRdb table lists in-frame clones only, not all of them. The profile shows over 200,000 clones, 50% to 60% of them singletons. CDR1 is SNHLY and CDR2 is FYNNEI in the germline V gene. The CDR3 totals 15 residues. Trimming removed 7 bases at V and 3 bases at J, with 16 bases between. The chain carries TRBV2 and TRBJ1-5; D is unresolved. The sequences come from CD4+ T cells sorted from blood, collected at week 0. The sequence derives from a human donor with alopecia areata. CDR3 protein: CASMMSSTPNQPQHF. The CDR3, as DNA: TGTGCCAGCATGATGTCCTCCACTCCCAATCAGCCCCAGCATTTT. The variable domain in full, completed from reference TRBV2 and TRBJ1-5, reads EPEVTQTPSHQVTQMGQEVILRCVPISNHLYFYWYRQILGQKVEFLVSFYNNEISEKSEIFDDQFSVERPDGSNFTLKIRSTKLEDSAMYFCASMMSSTPNQPQHFGDGTRLSIL.